This T cell receptor (beta chain) was recorded in a study of cytotoxic CD8 clonotypes in ibrutinib-treated CLL. Library input was around 2.1 micrograms of DNA from cryopreserved PBMCs. Some clones are missing from TCRdb's copy, which holds only in-frame ones; the method was immunoSEQ multiplex PCR. The sample records about 300,000 clones, 67% being singletons. Looked up from germline, CDR1 is SGHTA and CDR2 is FQGTGA. The CDR3 is 14 amino acids. Deletions cut 5 bases from V and 5 bases from J, with 13 bases between. This sequence joins TRBV7-3 and TRBJ2-1; TRBD2 is a possible D gene (6 bases). The receptor comes from a human donor with chronic lymphocytic leukemia. Here the sequenced sample was PBMCs, taken after 36 months of ibrutinib treatment. The CDR3 reads CASSLGTPNNEQFF. For the CDR3, the DNA is TGTGCCAGCAGCCTCGGGACTCCTAACAATGAGCAGTTCTTC.